The clone carrying this TCR beta chain was detected once. This entry belongs to a study of identifying expanded T cells in peripheral blood. Libraries were prepared by immunoSEQ multiplex PCR; TCRdb keeps only in-frame clonotypes and omits some of them. Here the sample spans 51,000 or so clones, 65% to 90% being singletons. CDR1 and CDR2 from the germline V gene are SGHVS and FNYEAQ. The ends lost 1 base at V and 0 bases at J; junction bases unmatched: 3. The CDR3 runs to 16 residues. This TCR came from a person aged 18-69 years in good health. Material: blood. The chain combines TRBV7-6 with TRBJ2-3, with 8 bases aligning to TRBD1. CDR3 in amino acids: CASSLGQGFSTDTQYF. The DNA for the CDR3 is TGTGCCAGCAGCTTAGGACAGGGGTTTAGCACAGATACGCAGTATTTT.